This TCR beta chain is from a study of identical twins. TCRdb reprocessed the 5' RACE reads with MiXCR, giving one entry per CDR3 protein. The table records some 210,000 distinct CDR3 sequences, around 15% of them present only once. The CDR3 covers 11 residues. Trimming removed 1 base at V and 7 bases at J, with 6 bases between. The germline gives CDR1 SGHKS, CDR2 YYEKEE (reference sequence). This clonotype occurred a few times. The same data also went into a second study, on T cells expressing NK-cell markers. That report adds: Four of the donors also had these clonotypes leading their CD3+CD56-NKG2C+ fraction.

The chain couples TRBV5-5 to TRBJ2-7; the D is unclear. Sequenced input: CD8+ T cells sorted from blood. The receptor comes from a woman aged 18-29 years in good health. The CDR3 loop is CASSLKTEQYF. The CDR3 DNA sequence: TGTGCCAGCAGCTTGAAGACAGAGCAGTACTTC.